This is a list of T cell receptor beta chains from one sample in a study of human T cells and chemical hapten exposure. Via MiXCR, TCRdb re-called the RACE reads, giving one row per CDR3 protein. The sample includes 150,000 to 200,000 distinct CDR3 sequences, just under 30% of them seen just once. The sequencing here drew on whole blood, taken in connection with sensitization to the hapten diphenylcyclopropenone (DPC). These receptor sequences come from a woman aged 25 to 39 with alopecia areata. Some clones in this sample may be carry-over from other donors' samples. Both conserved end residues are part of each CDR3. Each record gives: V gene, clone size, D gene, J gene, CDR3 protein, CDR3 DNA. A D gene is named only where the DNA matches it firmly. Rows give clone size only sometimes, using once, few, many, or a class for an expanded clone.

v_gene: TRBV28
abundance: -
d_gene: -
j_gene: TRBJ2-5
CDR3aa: CARFAGQETQYF
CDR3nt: TGTGCCAGGTTTGCGGGGCAAGAGACCCAGTACTTC

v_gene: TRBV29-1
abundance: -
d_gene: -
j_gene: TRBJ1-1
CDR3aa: CSVAWDTEAFF
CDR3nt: TGCAGCGTCGCCTGGGACACTGAAGCTTTCTTT

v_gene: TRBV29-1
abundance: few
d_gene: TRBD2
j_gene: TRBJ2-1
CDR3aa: CSAPSGRASEQFF
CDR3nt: TGCAGCGCACCTAGCGGGAGGGCCAGTGAGCAGTTCTTC

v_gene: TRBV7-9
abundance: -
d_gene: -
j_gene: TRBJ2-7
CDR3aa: CASSSILGADEQYF
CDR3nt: TGTGCCAGCAGCTCCATTTTAGGTGCTGACGAGCAGTACTTC

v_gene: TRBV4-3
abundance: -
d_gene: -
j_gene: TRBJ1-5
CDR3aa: CATPLFYPSNQPQHF
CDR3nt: TGCGCCACACCACTTTTTTATCCCAGCAATCAGCCCCAGCATTTT

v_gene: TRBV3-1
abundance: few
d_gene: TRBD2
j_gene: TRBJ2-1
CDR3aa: CASSQDIAGDSYNEQFF
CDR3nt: TGTGCCAGCAGCCAAGATATAGCGGGGGATTCCTACAATGAGCAGTTCTTC

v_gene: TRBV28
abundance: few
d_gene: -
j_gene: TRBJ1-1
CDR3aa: CASTQTAEAFF
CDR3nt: TGTGCCAGCACACAAACCGCTGAAGCTTTCTTT

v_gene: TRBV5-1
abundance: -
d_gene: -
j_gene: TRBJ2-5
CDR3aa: CASSLRRERETQYF
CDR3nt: TGCGCCAGCAGCTTGCGAAGGGAACGAGAGACCCAGTACTTC

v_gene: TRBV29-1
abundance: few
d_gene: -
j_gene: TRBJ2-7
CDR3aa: CSVEFSYEQYF
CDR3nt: TGCAGCGTTGAGTTCTCCTACGAGCAGTACTTC

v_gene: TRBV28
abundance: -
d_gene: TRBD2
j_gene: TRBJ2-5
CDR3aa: CASSPGGSRETQYF
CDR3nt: TGTGCCAGCAGTCCCGGGGGGTCGCGAGAGACCCAGTACTTC

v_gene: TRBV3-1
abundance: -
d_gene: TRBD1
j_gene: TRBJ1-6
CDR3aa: CASSQGQGGSPLHF
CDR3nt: TGTGCCAGCAGCCAGGGACAGGGGGGTTCACCCCTCCACTTT

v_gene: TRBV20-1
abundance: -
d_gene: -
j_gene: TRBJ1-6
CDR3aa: CSAAQGNSPLHF
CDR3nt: TGCAGTGCCGCTCAGGGGAATTCACCCCTCCACTTT

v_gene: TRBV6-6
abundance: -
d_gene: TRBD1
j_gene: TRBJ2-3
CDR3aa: CASSTGGYTDTQYF
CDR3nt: TGTGCCAGCAGTACAGGGGGCTACACAGATACGCAGTATTTT

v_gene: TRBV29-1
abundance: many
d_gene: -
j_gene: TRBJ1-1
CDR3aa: CSVEDSGAAFF
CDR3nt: TGCAGCGTTGAAGATTCAGGGGCGGCTTTCTTT

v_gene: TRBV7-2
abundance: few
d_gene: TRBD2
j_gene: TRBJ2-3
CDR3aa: CASSLGTSVADTQYF
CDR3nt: TGTGCCAGCAGCTTAGGGACTAGCGTGGCAGATACGCAGTATTTT

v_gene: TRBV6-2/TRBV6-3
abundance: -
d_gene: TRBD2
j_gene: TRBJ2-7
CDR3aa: CASSYSSSGRAAGLEQYF
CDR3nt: TGTGCCAGCAGTTACTCTTCGAGCGGGAGGGCCGCCGGGCTGGAGCAGTACTTC

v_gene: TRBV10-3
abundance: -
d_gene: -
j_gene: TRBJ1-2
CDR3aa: CAISAALNYGYTF
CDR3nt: TGTGCCATCAGTGCGGCCCTTAACTATGGCTACACCTTC

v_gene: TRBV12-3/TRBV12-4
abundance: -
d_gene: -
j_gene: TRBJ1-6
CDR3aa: CASSFAGANSPLHF
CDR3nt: TGTGCCAGCAGTTTTGCAGGGGCTAATTCACCCCTCCACTTT

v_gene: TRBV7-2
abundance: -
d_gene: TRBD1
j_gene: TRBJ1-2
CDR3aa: CASSPDDRVAGYTF
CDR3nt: TGTGCCAGCAGCCCTGACGACAGGGTGGCTGGCTACACCTTC

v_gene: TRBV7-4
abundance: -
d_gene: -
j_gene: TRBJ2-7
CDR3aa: CASSLGCYEQYF
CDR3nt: TGTGCCAGCAGCTTAGGTTGTTACGAGCAGTACTTC

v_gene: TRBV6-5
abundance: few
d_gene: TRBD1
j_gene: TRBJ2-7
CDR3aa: CASRPGQGTYEQYF
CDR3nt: TGTGCCAGCAGACCGGGACAGGGGACCTACGAGCAGTACTTC

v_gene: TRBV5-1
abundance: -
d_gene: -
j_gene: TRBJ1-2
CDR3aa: CASSLVSGKGSGYTF
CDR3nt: TGCGCCAGCAGCTTGGTATCAGGGAAGGGGAGTGGCTACACCTTC

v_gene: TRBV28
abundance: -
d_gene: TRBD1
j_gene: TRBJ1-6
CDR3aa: CASISGQGDSPLHF
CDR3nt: TGTGCCAGCATTTCGGGACAGGGGGATTCACCCCTCCACTTT

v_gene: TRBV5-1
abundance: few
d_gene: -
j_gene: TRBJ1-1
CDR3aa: CASSLIAGTNTEAFF
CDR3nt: TGCGCCAGCAGCTTGATCGCGGGGACTAACACTGAAGCTTTCTTT

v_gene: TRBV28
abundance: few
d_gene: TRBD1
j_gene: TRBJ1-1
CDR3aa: CASSWPGQGVSEAFF
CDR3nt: TGTGCCAGCAGTTGGCCGGGACAGGGGGTCTCTGAAGCTTTCTTT

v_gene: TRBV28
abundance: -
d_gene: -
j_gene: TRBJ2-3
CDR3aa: CASSLSGGGGTDTQYF
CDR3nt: TGTGCCAGCAGTTTATCAGGGGGGGGGGGCACAGATACGCAGTATTTT

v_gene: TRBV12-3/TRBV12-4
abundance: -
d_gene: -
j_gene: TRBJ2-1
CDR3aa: CASNPRVGHNNEQFF
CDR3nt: TGTGCCAGCAATCCTAGGGTCGGACACAACAATGAGCAGTTCTTC

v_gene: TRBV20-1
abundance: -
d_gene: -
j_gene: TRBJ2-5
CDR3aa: CSARWGKETQYF
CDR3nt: TGCAGTGCTCGGTGGGGTAAAGAGACCCAGTACTTC

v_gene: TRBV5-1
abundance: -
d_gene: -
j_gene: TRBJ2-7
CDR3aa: CASSEGSSYEQYF
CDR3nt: TGCGCCAGCAGCGAGGGGTCCTCCTACGAGCAGTACTTC

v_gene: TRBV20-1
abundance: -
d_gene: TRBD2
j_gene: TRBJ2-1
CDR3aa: CSADRLAGVGEQFF
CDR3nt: TGCAGTGCGGACCGACTAGCGGGAGTAGGAGAGCAGTTCTTC

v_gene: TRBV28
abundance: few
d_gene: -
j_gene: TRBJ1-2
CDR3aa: CASSNNYGYTF
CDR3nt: TGTGCCAGCAGCAACAACTATGGCTACACCTTC

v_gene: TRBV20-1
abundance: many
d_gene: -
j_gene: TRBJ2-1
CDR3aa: CSALTNEQFF
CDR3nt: TGCAGTGCCCTAACCAATGAGCAGTTCTTC

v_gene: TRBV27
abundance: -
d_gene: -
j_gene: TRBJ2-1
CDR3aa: CASTRDTTYNEQFF
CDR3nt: TGTGCCAGTACCCGAGACACCACCTACAATGAGCAGTTCTTC

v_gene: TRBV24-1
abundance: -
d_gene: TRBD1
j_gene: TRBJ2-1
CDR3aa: CATSDPTGTAINEQFF
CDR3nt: TGTGCCACCAGTGATCCTACCGGGACAGCTATCAATGAGCAGTTCTTC

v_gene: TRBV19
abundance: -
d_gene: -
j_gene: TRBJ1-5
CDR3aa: CASSRQENQPQHF
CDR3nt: TGTGCCAGTAGTCGCCAGGAGAATCAGCCCCAGCATTTT

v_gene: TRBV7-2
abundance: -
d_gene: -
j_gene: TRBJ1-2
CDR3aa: CASSLDSNGYGPYGYTF
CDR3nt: TGTGCCAGCAGCTTAGATTCCAACGGGTATGGACCCTATGGCTACACCTTC

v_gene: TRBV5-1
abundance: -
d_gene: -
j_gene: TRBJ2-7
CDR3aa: CASSIPGANEQYF
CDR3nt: TGCGCCAGCAGCATACCAGGGGCCAACGAGCAGTACTTC

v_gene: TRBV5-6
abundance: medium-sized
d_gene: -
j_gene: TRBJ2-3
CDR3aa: CASSFAAHPFTDTQYF
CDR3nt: TGTGCCAGCAGCTTCGCAGCGCATCCCTTCACAGATACGCAGTATTTT

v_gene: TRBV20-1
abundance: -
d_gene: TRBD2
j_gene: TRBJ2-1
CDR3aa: CSARRLGSGGAHEQFF
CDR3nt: TGCAGTGCTAGGCGCCTGGGGAGCGGGGGGGCCCATGAGCAGTTCTTC

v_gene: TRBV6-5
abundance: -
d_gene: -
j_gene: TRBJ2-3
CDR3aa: CASRELMGFTDTQYF
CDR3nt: TGTGCCAGCAGGGAGCTCATGGGATTCACAGATACGCAGTATTTT

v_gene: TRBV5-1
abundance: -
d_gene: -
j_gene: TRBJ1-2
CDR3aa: CASSLTGEARYGYTF
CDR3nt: TGCGCCAGCAGCTTGACAGGAGAGGCTAGGTATGGCTACACCTTC

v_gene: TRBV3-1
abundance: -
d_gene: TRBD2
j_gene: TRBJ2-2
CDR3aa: CASSRRTSGSTGELFF
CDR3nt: TGTGCCAGCAGCCGGCGGACTAGCGGTTCTACCGGGGAGCTGTTTTTT